A selection of T cell receptor beta chains follows, all from one sample in a study of early T cells in non-severe SARS-CoV-2 infection. TCRdb re-analysed the 5' RACE reads in MiXCR, keeping a single row per CDR3 protein. The sample lists tens of thousands of distinct CDR3 sequences, 5.3% seen once, with less than 35% in the top ten. Sequenced input: whole blood. The receptors were sampled from an adult who was a healthcare worker with PCR-confirmed SARS-CoV-2 infection or an uninfected control (not recorded which). Each CDR3 is given with its conserved first and last residue. Each record gives: V gene, J gene, D gene, clone size, CDR3 DNA, CDR3 protein. D genes are given only for firm matches. Size values are once, few and many counts, or a class for expanded clones, and some rows have none.

TRBV20-1	TRBJ2-3	.	many	TGCAGTGCTAGAGAGAGTAACACAGATACGCAGTATTTT	CSARESNTDTQYF
TRBV6-1	TRBJ1-2	.	many	TGTGCCAGCAGTGACATTTATGGCTACACCTTC	CASSDIYGYTF
TRBV11-3	TRBJ2-5	.	.	TGTGCCAGCAGCCCCGGCTGGGAGACCCAGTACTTC	CASSPGWETQYF
TRBV12-3/TRBV12-4	TRBJ1-1	.	many	TGTGCCAGCAGTCTCGTGGGGGGGATTGAAGCTTTCTTT	CASSLVGGIEAFF
TRBV20-1	TRBJ2-3	TRBD2	many	TGCAGTGCTAGTGGATTGGCGGGACTAGCGGGGAGCACAGATACGCAGTATTTT	CSASGLAGLAGSTDTQYF
TRBV7-2	TRBJ2-7	.	many	TGTGCCAGCAGTCAGCGGTACGAGCAGTACTTC	CASSQRYEQYF
TRBV7-3	TRBJ1-1	.	many	TGTGCCAGCAGCTGGAAGAAGGGCACTGAAGCTTTCTTT	CASSWKKGTEAFF
TRBV6-6	TRBJ2-3	.	many	TGTGCCAGCAGTTACTCCGGAGGAGGGGGAAGTACAGATACGCAGTATTTT	CASSYSGGGGSTDTQYF
TRBV12-3/TRBV12-4	TRBJ1-1	.	many	TGTGCCAGCAGTTTCCCGATCATGAACACTGAAGCTTTCTTT	CASSFPIMNTEAFF
TRBV4-3	TRBJ1-2	TRBD1	many	TGCGCCAGCAGCCAAGAAACGAACAAGGGGGCGAAAGGCTACACCTTC	CASSQETNKGAKGYTF
TRBV7-8	TRBJ1-2	.	many	TGTGCCAGCAGCTTGCGGGAGGTATATGGCTACACCTTC	CASSLREVYGYTF